One T cell receptor beta chain is described in this entry. Its matching antigen is unknown. The data belong to a study of T cell responses to AZD1222 COVID-19 vaccine. Regarding the study as a whole: The study identified only a handful of AZD1222 recipients as seropositive at baseline. Sampling that yielded the repertoires occurred only after the peak T cell response. Most donors were white British, females outnumbered males, and clonal diversity was possibly underestimated.

The repertoire was sequenced with immunoSEQ multiplex PCR; TCRdb's copy has only in-frame clones and lacks some. This repertoire shows about 150,000 clones, about 91% found once; its top ten account for about 1.3%. The CDR3 has 17 amino acids. Germline lookup yields CDR1 SGHAT and CDR2 FQNNGV. V dropped 5 bases and J dropped 2; count of bases not matched to a gene: 11. The clonotype was recovered from an adult in good health. The chain links TRBV11-2 to TRBJ2-3, with TRBD1 identical over 9 bases. Sample: peripheral blood, taken on day 0 of AZD1222 vaccination. The CDR3 DNA reads TGTGCCAGCAGCGCCAGTAGGGACAGGGTCTTCACAGATACGCAGTATTTT. Protein sequence: CASSASRDRVFTDTQYF.